This T cell receptor beta chain originates from a study of regulatory T cells in long-lasting Graves disease. Study information: Less than 3 months of antithyroid drugs had been taken by newly diagnosed Graves' patients.

Time point denoted: newly diagnosed GD, antithyroid drugs for less than 3 months. From PBMCs, RNA was extracted and then used to make the TCR library. Per American Thyroid Association guidelines, Graves' disease was diagnosed. The patient group derived from an endocrinology department in Xi'an, China. Whole-study results and caveats: TRBV28 was favored in persistent disease, as were TRBJ1-2 and TRBJ2-5.

The authors built TCR beta libraries using iRepertoire HTBI primers and Arm-PCR of CDR3 regions. TCRdb reprocessed the multiplex PCR reads with MiXCR, giving one entry per CDR3 protein. The repertoire holds approximately 300,000 distinct CDR3 sequences, 18% seen once, with about 40% in the top ten. The J segment lost 0 bases and the V segment lost 0 bases, leaving 14 bases of the junction unmatched. The CDR3 has 20 residues. The germline gives CDR1 MDHEN, CDR2 SYDVKM. This clonotype was recorded many times. Its antigen is not identified. The receptor comes from a female donor with Graves disease. The chain uses TRBV28 and TRBJ2-3, with TRBD1 matching over 8 bases. The sample consisted of peripheral blood mononuclear cells (PBMCs), taken at new diagnosis, from a patient treated with antithyroid drugs. CDR3 coding DNA: TGTGCCAGCAGTTTATGGTCGGGGACAGGTGTTCGCCCTAGCACAGATACGCAGTATTTT. It yields the protein CASSLWSGTGVRPSTDTQYF.